This TCR beta chain was documented in a study of OX40 agonist ivuxolimab in advanced cancers. CDR3 length equals 14 residues. The germline V gene encodes CDR1 SEHNR and CDR2 FQNEAQ (reference sequence). Between the trimmed V and J ends, which lost 7 bases and 2 bases, there was a span of 13 bases. With autoimmune disease history or systemic immunosuppression, patients were excluded. Profiled with immunoSEQ multiplex PCR; TCRdb holds only in-frame clones, not every one. The sample carries tens of thousands of clones, about 88% recorded once. The chain has TRBV7-9 and TRBJ2-3; tentative D call: TRBD2 (5 bases). The sequence came from an adult with an advanced solid tumor such as melanoma, head and neck, liver or kidney cancer. The specimen was CD4+ or CD8+ T cells sorted from blood, collected in a trial of the OX40 agonist ivuxolimab. The CDR3 sequence: CASTPSGFTDTQYF. The CDR3 region has the DNA TGTGCCAGCACCCCCAGCGGATTCACAGATACGCAGTATTTT.